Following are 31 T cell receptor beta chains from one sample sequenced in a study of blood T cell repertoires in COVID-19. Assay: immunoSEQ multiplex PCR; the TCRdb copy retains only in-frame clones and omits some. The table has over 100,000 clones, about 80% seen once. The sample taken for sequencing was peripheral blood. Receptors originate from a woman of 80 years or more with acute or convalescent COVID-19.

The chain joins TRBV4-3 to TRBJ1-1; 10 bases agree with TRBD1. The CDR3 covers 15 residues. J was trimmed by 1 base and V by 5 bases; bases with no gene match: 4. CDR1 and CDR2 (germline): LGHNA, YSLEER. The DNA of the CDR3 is TGCGCCAGCAGCTTATGGGACAGGGGGAACACTGAAGCTTTCTTT. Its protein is CASSLWDRGNTEAFF.

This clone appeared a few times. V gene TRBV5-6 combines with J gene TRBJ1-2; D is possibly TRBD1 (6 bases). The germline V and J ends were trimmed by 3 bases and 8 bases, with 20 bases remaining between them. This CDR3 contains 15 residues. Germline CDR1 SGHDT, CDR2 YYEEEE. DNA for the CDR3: TGTGCCAGCAGCTCACAGGGAGTTGAGGTGCGAGGCTACACCTTC. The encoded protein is CASSSQGVEVRGYTF.

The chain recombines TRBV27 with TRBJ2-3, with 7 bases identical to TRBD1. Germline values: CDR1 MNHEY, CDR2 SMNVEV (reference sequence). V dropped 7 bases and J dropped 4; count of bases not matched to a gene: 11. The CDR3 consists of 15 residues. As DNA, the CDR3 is TGTGCCAGCATTTCAGACAGGGTAGTCCCAGATACGCAGTATTTT. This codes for CASISDRVVPDTQYF.

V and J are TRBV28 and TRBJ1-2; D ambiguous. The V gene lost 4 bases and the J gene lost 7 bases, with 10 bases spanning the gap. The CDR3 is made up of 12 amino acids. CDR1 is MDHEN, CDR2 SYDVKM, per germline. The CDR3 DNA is TGTGCCAGCAGTTCCCACACAGTTGGCTACACCTTC. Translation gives CASSSHTVGYTF.

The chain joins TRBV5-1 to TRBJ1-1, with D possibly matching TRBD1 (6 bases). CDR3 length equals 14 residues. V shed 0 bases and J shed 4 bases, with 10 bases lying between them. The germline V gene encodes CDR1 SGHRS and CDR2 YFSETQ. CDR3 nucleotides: TGCGCCAGCAGCTTGGAAGGGACACCCACTGAAGCTTTCTTT. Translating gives CASSLEGTPTEAFF.

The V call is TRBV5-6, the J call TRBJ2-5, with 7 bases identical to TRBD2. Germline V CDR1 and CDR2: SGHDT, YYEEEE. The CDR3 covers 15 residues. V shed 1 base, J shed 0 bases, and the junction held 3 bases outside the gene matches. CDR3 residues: CASSLSGGDQETQYF. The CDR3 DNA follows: TGTGCCAGCAGCTTGTCGGGGGGAGACCAAGAGACCCAGTACTTC.

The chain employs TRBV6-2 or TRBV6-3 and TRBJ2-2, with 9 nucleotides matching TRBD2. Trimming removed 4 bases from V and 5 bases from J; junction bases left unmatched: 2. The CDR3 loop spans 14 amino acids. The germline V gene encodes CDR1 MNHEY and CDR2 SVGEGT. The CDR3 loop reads CASSWLAGTGELFF. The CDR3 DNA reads TGTGCCAGCAGTTGGCTAGCGGGGACCGGGGAGCTGTTTTTT.

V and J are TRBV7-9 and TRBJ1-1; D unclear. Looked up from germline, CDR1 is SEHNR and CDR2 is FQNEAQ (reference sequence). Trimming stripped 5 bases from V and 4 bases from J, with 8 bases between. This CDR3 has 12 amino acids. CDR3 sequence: CASSPGLTEAFF. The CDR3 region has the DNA TGTGCCAGCAGCCCCGGACTCACTGAAGCTTTCTTT. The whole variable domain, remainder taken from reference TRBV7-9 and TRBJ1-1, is DTGVSQNPRHKITKRGQNVTFRCDPISEHNRLYWYRQTLGQGPEFLTYFQNEAQLEKSRLLSDRFSAERPKGSFSTLEIQRTEQGDSAMYLCASSPGLTEAFFGQGTRLTVV.

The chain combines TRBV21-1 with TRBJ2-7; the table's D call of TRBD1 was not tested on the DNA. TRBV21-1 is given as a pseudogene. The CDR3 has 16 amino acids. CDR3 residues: CARQKSSGQLSYEQYF. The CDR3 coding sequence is TGTGCCAGGCAAAAAAGCTCGGGACAGCTCTCCTACGAGCAGTACTTC.

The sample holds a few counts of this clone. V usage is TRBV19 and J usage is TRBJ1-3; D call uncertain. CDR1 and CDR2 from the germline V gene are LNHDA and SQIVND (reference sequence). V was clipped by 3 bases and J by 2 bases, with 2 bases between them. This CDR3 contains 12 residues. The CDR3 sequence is CASSIAGNTIYF. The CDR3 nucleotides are TGTGCCAGTAGTATCGCTGGAAACACCATATATTTT.

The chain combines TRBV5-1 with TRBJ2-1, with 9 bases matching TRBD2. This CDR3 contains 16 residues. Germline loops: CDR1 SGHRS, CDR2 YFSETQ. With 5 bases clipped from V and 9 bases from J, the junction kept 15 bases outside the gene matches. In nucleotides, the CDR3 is TGCGCCAGCAGTCAAGGGACTAGCCGGGAGGTTAGTGAGCAGTTCTTC. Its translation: CASSQGTSREVSEQFF.

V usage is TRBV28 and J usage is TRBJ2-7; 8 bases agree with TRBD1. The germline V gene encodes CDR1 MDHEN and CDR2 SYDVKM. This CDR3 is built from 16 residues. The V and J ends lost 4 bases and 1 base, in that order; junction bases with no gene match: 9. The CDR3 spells CASSYQTGGPSYEQYF. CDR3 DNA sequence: TGTGCCAGCAGTTATCAAACAGGGGGTCCGTCCTACGAGCAGTACTTC.

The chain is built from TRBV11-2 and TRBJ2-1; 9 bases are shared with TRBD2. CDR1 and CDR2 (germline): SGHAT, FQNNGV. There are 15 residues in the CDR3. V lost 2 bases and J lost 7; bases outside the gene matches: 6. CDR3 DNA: TGTGCCAGCAGCTTAAAGGGACTAGCTAGGAATGAGCAGTTCTTC. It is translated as CASSLKGLARNEQFF.

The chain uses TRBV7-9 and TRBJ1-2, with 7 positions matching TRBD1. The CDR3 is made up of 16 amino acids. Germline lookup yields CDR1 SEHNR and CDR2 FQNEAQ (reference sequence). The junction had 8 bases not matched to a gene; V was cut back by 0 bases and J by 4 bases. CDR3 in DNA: TGTGCCAGCAGCTTAGCGGGGACAGCTACAGGCTATGGCTACACCTTC. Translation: CASSLAGTATGYGYTF. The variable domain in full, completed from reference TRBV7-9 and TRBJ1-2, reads DTGVSQNPRHKITKRGQNVTFRCDPISEHNRLYWYRQTLGQGPEFLTYFQNEAQLEKSRLLSDRFSAERPKGSFSTLEIQRTEQGDSAMYLCASSLAGTATGYGYTFGSGTRLTVV.

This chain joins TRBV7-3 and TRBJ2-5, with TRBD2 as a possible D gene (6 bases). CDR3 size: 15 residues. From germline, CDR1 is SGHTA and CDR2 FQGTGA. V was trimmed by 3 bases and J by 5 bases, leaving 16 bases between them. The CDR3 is CASSFTDGRGETQYF. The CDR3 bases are TGTGCCAGCAGCTTTACGGACGGACGGGGGGAGACCCAGTACTTC.

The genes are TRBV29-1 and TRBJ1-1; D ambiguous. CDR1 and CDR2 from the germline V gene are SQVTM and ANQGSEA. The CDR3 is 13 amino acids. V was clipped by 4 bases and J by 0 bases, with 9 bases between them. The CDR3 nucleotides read TGCAGCGTTGTCAGGCAGATGAACACTGAAGCTTTCTTT. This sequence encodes CSVVRQMNTEAFF. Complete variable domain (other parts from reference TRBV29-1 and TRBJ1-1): SAVISQKPSRDICQRGTSLTIQCQVDSQVTMMFWYRQQPGQSLTLIATANQGSEATYESGFVIDKFPISRPNLTFSTLTVSNMSPEDSSIYLCSVVRQMNTEAFFGQGTRLTVV.

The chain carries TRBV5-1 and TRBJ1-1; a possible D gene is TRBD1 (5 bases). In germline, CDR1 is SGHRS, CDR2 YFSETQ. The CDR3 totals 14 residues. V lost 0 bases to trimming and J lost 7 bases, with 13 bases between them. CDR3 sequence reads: CASSLGDRQIEAFF. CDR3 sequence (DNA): TGCGCCAGCAGCTTGGGAGACAGACAGATTGAAGCTTTCTTT.

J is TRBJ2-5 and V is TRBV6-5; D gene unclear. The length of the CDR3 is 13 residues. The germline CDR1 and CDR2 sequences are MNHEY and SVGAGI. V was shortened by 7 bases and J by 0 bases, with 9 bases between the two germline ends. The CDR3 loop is CASTRLYQETQYF. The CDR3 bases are TGTGCCAGCACCAGACTCTACCAAGAGACCCAGTACTTC.

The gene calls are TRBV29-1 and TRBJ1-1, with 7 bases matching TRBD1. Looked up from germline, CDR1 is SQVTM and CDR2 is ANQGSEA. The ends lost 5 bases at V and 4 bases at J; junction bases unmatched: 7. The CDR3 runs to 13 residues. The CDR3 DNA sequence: TGCAGCGTTAGTATCGACAGGGCCACTGAAGCTTTCTTT. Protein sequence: CSVSIDRATEAFF.

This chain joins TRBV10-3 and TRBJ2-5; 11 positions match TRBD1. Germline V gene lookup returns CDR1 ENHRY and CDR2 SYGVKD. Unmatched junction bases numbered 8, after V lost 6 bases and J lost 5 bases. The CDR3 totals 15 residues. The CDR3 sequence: CAIREDRGRKETQYF. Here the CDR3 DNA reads TGTGCCATCAGGGAGGACAGGGGGCGGAAGGAGACCCAGTACTTC.

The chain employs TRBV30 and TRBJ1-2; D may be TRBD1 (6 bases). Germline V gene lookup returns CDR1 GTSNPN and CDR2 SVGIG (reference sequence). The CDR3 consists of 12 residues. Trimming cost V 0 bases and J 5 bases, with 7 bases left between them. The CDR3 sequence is CAWSVQGYGYTF. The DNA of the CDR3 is TGTGCCTGGAGTGTACAGGGATATGGCTACACCTTC.

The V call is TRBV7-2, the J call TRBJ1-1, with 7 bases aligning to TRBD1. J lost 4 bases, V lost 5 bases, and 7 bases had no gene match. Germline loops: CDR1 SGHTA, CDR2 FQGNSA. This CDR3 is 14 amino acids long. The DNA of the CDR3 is TGTGCCAGCAGCCGTCCAGGGGGTCCCACTGAAGCTTTCTTT. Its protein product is CASSRPGGPTEAFF.

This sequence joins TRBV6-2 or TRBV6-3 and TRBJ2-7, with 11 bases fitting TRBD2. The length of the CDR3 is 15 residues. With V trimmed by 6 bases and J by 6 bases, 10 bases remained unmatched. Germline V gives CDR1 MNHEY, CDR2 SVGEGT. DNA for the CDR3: TGTGCCAGCAGCCCCGGACTAGCGGGCATACGCGAGCAGTACTTC. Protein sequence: CASSPGLAGIREQYF.

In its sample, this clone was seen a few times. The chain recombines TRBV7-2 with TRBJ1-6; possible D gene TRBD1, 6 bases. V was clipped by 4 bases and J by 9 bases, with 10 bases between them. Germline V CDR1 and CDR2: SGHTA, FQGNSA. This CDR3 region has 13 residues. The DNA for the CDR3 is TGTGCCAGCAGCTCTTACAGGGTTTCACCCCTCCACTTT. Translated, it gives CASSSYRVSPLHF.

CDR3 in DNA: TGTGCCTGCCACAGGGGAAAGAACACTGAAGCTTTCTTT. It encodes CACHRGKNTEAFF. V is TRBV30 and J is TRBJ1-1; TRBD1 matches at 7 bases. Unmatched junction bases numbered 5, after V lost 6 bases and J lost 1 base. CDR1 and CDR2 (germline): GTSNPN, SVGIG (reference sequence). The CDR3 spans 13 residues.

CDR3 sequence: CASSIGQGNADTEAFF. CDR3 DNA sequence: TGCGCCAGCAGCATAGGACAGGGAAACGCGGACACTGAAGCTTTCTTT. The gene calls are TRBV5-1 and TRBJ1-1, with 8 positions matching TRBD1. Germline CDR1 is SGHRS and CDR2 is YFSETQ. CDR3 size: 16 residues. V was clipped by 4 bases and J by 3 bases; unmatched bases: 11.

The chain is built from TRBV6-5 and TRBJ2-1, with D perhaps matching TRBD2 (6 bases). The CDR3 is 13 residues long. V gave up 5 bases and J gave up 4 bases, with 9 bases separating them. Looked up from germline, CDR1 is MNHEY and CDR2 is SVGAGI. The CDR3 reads CASSPGSYNEQFF. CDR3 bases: TGTGCCAGCAGTCCCGGGAGTTACAATGAGCAGTTCTTC.

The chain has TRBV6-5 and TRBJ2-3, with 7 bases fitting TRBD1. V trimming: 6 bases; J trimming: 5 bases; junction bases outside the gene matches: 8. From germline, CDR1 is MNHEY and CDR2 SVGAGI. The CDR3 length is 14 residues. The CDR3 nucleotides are TGTGCCAGCAGCCTCGGGACAGACCAAGATACGCAGTATTTT. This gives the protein CASSLGTDQDTQYF.

DNA of the CDR3: TGTGCCAGCAGCCGGGACAGGGTGGCCGGGGAGCTGTTTTTT. Translation: CASSRDRVAGELFF. V is TRBV7-9 and J is TRBJ2-2, with 9 positions matching TRBD1. The trim removed 5 bases at V and 6 bases at J, leaving 4 bases unmatched. The length of the CDR3 is 14 residues. Germline assignment: CDR1 SEHNR and CDR2 FQNEAQ (reference sequence).

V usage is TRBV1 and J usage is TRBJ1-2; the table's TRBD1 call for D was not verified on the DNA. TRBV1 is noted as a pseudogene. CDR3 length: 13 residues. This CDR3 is CTSSQVWGRGYTF. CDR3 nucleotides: TGCACCAGCAGCCAAGTCTGGGGGCGAGGCTACACCTTC.

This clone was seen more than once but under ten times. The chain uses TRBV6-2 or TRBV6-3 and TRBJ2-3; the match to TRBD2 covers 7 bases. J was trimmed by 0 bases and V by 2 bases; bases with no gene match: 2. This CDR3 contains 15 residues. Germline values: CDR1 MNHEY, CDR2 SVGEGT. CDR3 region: CASSYQRDSTDTQYF. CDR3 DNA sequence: TGTGCCAGCAGTTACCAGCGGGACAGCACAGATACGCAGTATTTT.